A selection of T cell receptor beta chains follows, all from one sample in a study of identical twins. TCRdb reanalysed the 5' RACE reads using MiXCR and keeps one entry per CDR3 protein. The sample lists roughly 240,000 distinct CDR3 sequences; 7.5% were seen once. The same sample was also studied in work on yellow fever vaccine responses in identical twins.

The material sequenced was CD8+ T cells sorted from blood. The source is a woman in her late teens or twenties in good health. CDR3s include the opening cysteine and the closing phenylalanine or tryptophan. Each record gives: J gene, clone size, D gene, V gene, CDR3 DNA, CDR3 protein. A D gene is named only where the DNA matches it firmly. Some rows have no size entry. The others give once, few or many, or a class for an expanded clone.

TRBJ2-5 - - TRBV24-1 TGTGCCACCAGCCGGGGTAGGGGTAGGGTCCAGTACTTC CATSRGRGRVQYF
TRBJ2-1 - TRBD2 TRBV6-4 TGTGCCAGCAGTCCATCGGGACTACAGTACAATGAGCAGTTCTTC CASSPSGLQYNEQFF
TRBJ2-7 - TRBD2 TRBV7-6 TGTGCCAGCAGTCCCCTCGGGGGGTTCTACGAGCAGTACTTC CASSPLGGFYEQYF
TRBJ1-6 - - TRBV5-6 TGTGCCAGCAGCCTACGGGACACTAATTCACCCCTCCACTTT CASSLRDTNSPLHF
TRBJ1-2 - - TRBV12-3/TRBV12-4 TGTGCCAGCAGCTTAACAGGGTTGGACTATGGCTACACCTTC CASSLTGLDYGYTF
TRBJ1-4 many - TRBV6-1 TGTGCCAGCAGTGAATGGAGGGCGGATGAAAAACTGTTTTTT CASSEWRADEKLFF
TRBJ1-4 few TRBD1 TRBV12-3/TRBV12-4 TGTGCCAGCAGTTTAAGAGGGGGCCCACCGGGGGAAAAACTGTTTTTT CASSLRGGPPGEKLFF
TRBJ2-1 few TRBD2 TRBV5-4 TGTGCCAGCAGCGAAACTAGCGGGGGGGCCCATGAGCAGTTCTTC CASSETSGGAHEQFF
TRBJ1-2 few TRBD1 TRBV5-6 TGTGCCAGCAGCCCGGACAGGGGTTCGAGTGGCTACACCTTC CASSPDRGSSGYTF
TRBJ2-7 many - TRBV29-1 TGCAGCGTTGCTAATCCTGACCGCTCCTACGAGCAGTACTTC CSVANPDRSYEQYF
TRBJ2-1 - TRBD2 TRBV14 TGTGCCAGCAGCCCGACTAGCGGGAGGGCAAGTGAGCAGTTCTTC CASSPTSGRASEQFF
TRBJ2-1 many TRBD2 TRBV7-8 TGTGCCAGCAGCTCTCTAGCGGGAAGGGGTGTTGAGCAGTTCTTC CASSSLAGRGVEQFF
TRBJ2-1 many TRBD1 TRBV2 TGTGCCAGCACGGGACAGGGTTTGTACAATGAGCAGTTCTTC CASTGQGLYNEQFF
TRBJ1-3 few - TRBV28 TGTGCCAGCAGTTTAACGGGGAGCTCTGGAAACACCATATATTTT CASSLTGSSGNTIYF
TRBJ2-7 few - TRBV29-1 TGCAGCGTTGAAACCCCCTACCTCGTTGGCAGATCCTACGAGCAGTACTTC CSVETPYLVGRSYEQYF
TRBJ2-7 few TRBD2 TRBV20-1 TGCAGTGCAAGGACAGGGACTAGCGCGACCAACGAGCAGTACTTC CSARTGTSATNEQYF
TRBJ2-7 - TRBD1 TRBV28 TGTGCCAGCAGCTTACAGGGGGCGAGCGAGCAGTACTTC CASSLQGASEQYF
TRBJ2-1 medium-sized - TRBV12-3/TRBV12-4 TGTGCCAGCAGTGTAACTATAAACAATGAGCAGTTCTTC CASSVTINNEQFF
TRBJ2-3 few TRBD1 TRBV5-1 TGCGCCAGCTCGTTCGAGGACAGGACCCCCACAGATACGCAGTATTTT CASSFEDRTPTDTQYF
TRBJ1-1 few - TRBV19 TGTGCCAGTAGTATATCCGGAACAGGGATTGAAGCTTTCTTT CASSISGTGIEAFF
TRBJ2-3 - - TRBV2 TGTGCCAGCAGTGCAGGGGATAGCACAGATACGCAGTATTTT CASSAGDSTDTQYF
TRBJ2-1 few - TRBV6-2/TRBV6-3 TGTGCCAGCAGTTACTCGAATTTAGCGGTTAATGAGCAGTTCTTC CASSYSNLAVNEQFF
TRBJ2-1 - TRBD1 TRBV28 TGTGCCAGCGGCGACGGGACAGATTACAATGAGCAGTTCTTC CASGDGTDYNEQFF
TRBJ2-3 - TRBD1 TRBV6-1 TGTGCCAGCAGTGAAGCGCCAAACAGGGGGCTCTGGGTGGATACGCAGTATTTT CASSEAPNRGLWVDTQYF
TRBJ2-1 few - TRBV20-1 TGCAGTGCTGACGGGTCGAGCTCCTACAATGAGCAGTTCTTC CSADGSSSYNEQFF
TRBJ2-7 many - TRBV25-1 TGTGCCACCGAAGAGGTTAATTCCTACGAGCAGTACTTC CATEEVNSYEQYF
TRBJ2-3 few - TRBV20-1 TGCAGTGCCACACAGTCTAGCACAGATACGCAGTATTTT CSATQSSTDTQYF
TRBJ1-2 many - TRBV7-9 TGTGCCAGCAGCTCCGGTAGGGCTGAATATGGCTACACCTTC CASSSGRAEYGYTF
TRBJ2-3 few - TRBV7-7 TGTGCCAGCAGCTTAGAGTGGGGCCCCACAGATACGCAGTATTTT CASSLEWGPTDTQYF
TRBJ2-3 many - TRBV24-1 TGTGCCACCAGTGGGACGGAATACACAGATACGCAGTATTTT CATSGTEYTDTQYF
TRBJ2-3 - TRBD1 TRBV13 TGTGCCAGCAGCCCTGGGACAGGGGGTTGGGGCACAGATACGCAGTATTTT CASSPGTGGWGTDTQYF
TRBJ2-7 - - TRBV7-9 TGTGCCAGCCGTGGACAGAAACCCTCCTACGAGCAGTACTTC CASRGQKPSYEQYF
TRBJ2-5 - - TRBV4-1 TGCGCCAGCAGCCAAGAGGGGGGGCCCCGACAAGAGACCCAGTACTTC CASSQEGGPRQETQYF
TRBJ2-1 - TRBD1 TRBV29-1 TGCAGCGTTGACGGGGGACAGGGGATGACCTACAATGAGCAGTTCTTC CSVDGGQGMTYNEQFF
TRBJ2-1 few TRBD2 TRBV5-8 TGTGCCAGCAGCCACGTACTAGCGGGGTTAATTACCAGGTTCTTC CASSHVLAGLITRFF
TRBJ1-2 - - TRBV9 TGTGCCAGCAGCGGGGGGAGGACAGTCTATGGCTACACCTTC CASSGGRTVYGYTF